This T cell receptor (beta chain) was retrieved from a study of blood T cell repertoires in COVID-19. Study background: There were acute and convalescent COVID-19 samples, and they came from the United States, Italy and Spain.

CDR1 is ENHRY, CDR2 SYGVKD, per germline. The CDR3 totals 14 residues. Trimming cost V 0 bases and J 7 bases, with 10 bases left between them. Per the original methods: From reference gene primer amplification, estimates of nucleated cell counts were derived. Here immunoSEQ multiplex PCR was the method, and the copy in TCRdb shows in-frame clones only, minus some. D and trimming come from the DNA, and the V and J calls and clone size come from that table. The repertoire holds 80,000 to 100,000 clones, with around 85% as singletons. Sequencing used peripheral blood. J is TRBJ1-5 and V is TRBV10-3; D unclear. This clonotype was sampled from a man in his 60s with acute or convalescent COVID-19. CDR3 loop: CAISESPGGQPQHF. CDR3 nucleotide sequence: TGTGCCATCAGTGAGTCCCCCGGCGGACAGCCCCAGCATTTT.